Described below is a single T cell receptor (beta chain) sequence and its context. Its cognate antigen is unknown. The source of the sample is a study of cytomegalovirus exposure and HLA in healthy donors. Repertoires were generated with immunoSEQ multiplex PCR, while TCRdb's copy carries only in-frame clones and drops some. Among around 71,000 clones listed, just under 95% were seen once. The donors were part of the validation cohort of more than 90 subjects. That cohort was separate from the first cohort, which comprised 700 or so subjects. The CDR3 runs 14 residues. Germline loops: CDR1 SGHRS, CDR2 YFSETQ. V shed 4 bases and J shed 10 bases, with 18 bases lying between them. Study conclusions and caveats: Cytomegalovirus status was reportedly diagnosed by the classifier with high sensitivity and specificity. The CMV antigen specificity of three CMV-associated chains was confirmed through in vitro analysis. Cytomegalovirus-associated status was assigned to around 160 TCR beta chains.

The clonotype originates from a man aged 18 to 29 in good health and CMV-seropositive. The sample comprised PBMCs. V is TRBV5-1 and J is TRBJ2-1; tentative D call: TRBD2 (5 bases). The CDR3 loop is CASSDRSGSGEQFF. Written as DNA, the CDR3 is TGCGCCAGCAGCGACCGGTCGGGGAGCGGCGAGCAGTTCTTC.